This entry lists 6 T cell receptor beta chains sequenced from one sample in a study of shared clonotypes between healthy human individuals. Here immunoSEQ multiplex PCR was the method, and the copy in TCRdb shows in-frame clones only, minus some. The data contain some 320,000 clones, over 75% of them singletons. Sequencing was performed on memory CD8+ T cells sorted from blood. Subset in this sample: CD45RO+ cells pooled with CCR7-negative TemRA cells. These receptors originate from a man aged 18 to 35 in good health.

V is TRBV9 and J is TRBJ1-2; D might be TRBD1 (5 bases). CDR1 is SGDLS and CDR2 is YYNGEE in the germline V gene. The CDR3 runs to 16 residues. V was trimmed by 2 bases and J by 3 bases, leaving 17 bases between them. In nucleotides, the CDR3 is TGTGCCAGCAGCGTCCACTATGGGGGGAATTACTATGGCTACACCTTC. Its protein is CASSVHYGGNYYGYTF.

The rearrangement links TRBV6-1 to TRBJ1-2, with D possibly being TRBD1 (6 bases). Germline CDR1 and CDR2: MNHNS and SASEGT. CDR3 length equals 12 residues. V was cut by 6 bases and J by 4 bases, with 9 bases left in between. In nucleotides, the CDR3 is TGTGCCAGCAGGGGACAATTCTATGGCTACACCTTC. Translating it yields CASRGQFYGYTF.

The chain has TRBV5-1 and TRBJ1-1; TRBD1 is a possible D gene (5 bases). V was cut by 0 bases and J by 5 bases, with 8 bases left in between. The germline gives CDR1 SGHRS, CDR2 YFSETQ. This CDR3 has 13 amino acids. In DNA, the CDR3 is TGCGCCAGCAGCTTGGGGCCAGGGACTGAAGCTTTCTTT. Encoded protein: CASSLGPGTEAFF.

The V and J genes are TRBV10-3 and TRBJ2-1; D perhaps matches TRBD1 (6 bases). The CDR3 is 13 amino acids. Germline CDR1 reads ENHRY; CDR2 reads SYGVKD. V lost 8 bases, J lost 1 base, and 9 bases lay in between. The CDR3 coding sequence is TGTGCCATCGGACAGCCGTCCTACAATGAGCAGTTCTTC. Translation: CAIGQPSYNEQFF.

This clone came up once. This chain joins TRBV2 and TRBJ2-7; a weak D match, TRBD2 (6 bases). The germline V gene encodes CDR1 SNHLY and CDR2 FYNNEI. The CDR3 has 16 residues. Trimming took off 0 bases at V and 0 bases at J, with 12 bases between the two ends. The CDR3, as DNA: TGTGCCAGCAGTGAAGCGGGACTTACTGTCTCCTACGAGCAGTACTTC. Translated: CASSEAGLTVSYEQYF.

The chain uses TRBV2 and TRBJ1-2, with 7 bases fitting TRBD1. The V gene's germline CDR1 is SNHLY and CDR2 FYNNEI. The ends lost 6 bases at V and 4 bases at J; junction bases unmatched: 8. The length of the CDR3 is 14 residues. CDR3 region: CASRGGQDPYGYTF. The CDR3 DNA sequence: TGTGCCAGCAGGGGCGGACAGGATCCCTATGGCTACACCTTC.